The clone carrying this T cell receptor (beta chain) was seen a handful of times. No antigen is known for it. One entry per CDR3 protein results from TCRdb running MiXCR on the reads. This table holds around 300,000 distinct CDR3 sequences, under 30% found once. The entry originates in a study of T cell repertoires in cytomegalovirus infection. Across the study: Through public TCR beta signatures, both CMV infection and matching HLA type were indicated. Study-wide findings and caveats: CMV carriers having the relevant HLA were flagged by cumulative public TCR beta family frequency.

Sample: PBMCs. The source is a human donor in good health (CMV status not recorded). Some clones in this sample may be carry-over from other donors' samples.

CDR3 amino acids: CASSQEYQQPQHF. In DNA form, the CDR3 reads TGCGCCAGCAGCCAAGAATATCAGCAGCCCCAGCATTTT. The J gene is TRBJ1-5, the V gene TRBV4-1; no clear D gene. Germline V CDR1 and CDR2: MGHRA, YSYEKL. V lost 0 bases and J lost 7, with 7 bases in between. This CDR3 contains 13 residues.